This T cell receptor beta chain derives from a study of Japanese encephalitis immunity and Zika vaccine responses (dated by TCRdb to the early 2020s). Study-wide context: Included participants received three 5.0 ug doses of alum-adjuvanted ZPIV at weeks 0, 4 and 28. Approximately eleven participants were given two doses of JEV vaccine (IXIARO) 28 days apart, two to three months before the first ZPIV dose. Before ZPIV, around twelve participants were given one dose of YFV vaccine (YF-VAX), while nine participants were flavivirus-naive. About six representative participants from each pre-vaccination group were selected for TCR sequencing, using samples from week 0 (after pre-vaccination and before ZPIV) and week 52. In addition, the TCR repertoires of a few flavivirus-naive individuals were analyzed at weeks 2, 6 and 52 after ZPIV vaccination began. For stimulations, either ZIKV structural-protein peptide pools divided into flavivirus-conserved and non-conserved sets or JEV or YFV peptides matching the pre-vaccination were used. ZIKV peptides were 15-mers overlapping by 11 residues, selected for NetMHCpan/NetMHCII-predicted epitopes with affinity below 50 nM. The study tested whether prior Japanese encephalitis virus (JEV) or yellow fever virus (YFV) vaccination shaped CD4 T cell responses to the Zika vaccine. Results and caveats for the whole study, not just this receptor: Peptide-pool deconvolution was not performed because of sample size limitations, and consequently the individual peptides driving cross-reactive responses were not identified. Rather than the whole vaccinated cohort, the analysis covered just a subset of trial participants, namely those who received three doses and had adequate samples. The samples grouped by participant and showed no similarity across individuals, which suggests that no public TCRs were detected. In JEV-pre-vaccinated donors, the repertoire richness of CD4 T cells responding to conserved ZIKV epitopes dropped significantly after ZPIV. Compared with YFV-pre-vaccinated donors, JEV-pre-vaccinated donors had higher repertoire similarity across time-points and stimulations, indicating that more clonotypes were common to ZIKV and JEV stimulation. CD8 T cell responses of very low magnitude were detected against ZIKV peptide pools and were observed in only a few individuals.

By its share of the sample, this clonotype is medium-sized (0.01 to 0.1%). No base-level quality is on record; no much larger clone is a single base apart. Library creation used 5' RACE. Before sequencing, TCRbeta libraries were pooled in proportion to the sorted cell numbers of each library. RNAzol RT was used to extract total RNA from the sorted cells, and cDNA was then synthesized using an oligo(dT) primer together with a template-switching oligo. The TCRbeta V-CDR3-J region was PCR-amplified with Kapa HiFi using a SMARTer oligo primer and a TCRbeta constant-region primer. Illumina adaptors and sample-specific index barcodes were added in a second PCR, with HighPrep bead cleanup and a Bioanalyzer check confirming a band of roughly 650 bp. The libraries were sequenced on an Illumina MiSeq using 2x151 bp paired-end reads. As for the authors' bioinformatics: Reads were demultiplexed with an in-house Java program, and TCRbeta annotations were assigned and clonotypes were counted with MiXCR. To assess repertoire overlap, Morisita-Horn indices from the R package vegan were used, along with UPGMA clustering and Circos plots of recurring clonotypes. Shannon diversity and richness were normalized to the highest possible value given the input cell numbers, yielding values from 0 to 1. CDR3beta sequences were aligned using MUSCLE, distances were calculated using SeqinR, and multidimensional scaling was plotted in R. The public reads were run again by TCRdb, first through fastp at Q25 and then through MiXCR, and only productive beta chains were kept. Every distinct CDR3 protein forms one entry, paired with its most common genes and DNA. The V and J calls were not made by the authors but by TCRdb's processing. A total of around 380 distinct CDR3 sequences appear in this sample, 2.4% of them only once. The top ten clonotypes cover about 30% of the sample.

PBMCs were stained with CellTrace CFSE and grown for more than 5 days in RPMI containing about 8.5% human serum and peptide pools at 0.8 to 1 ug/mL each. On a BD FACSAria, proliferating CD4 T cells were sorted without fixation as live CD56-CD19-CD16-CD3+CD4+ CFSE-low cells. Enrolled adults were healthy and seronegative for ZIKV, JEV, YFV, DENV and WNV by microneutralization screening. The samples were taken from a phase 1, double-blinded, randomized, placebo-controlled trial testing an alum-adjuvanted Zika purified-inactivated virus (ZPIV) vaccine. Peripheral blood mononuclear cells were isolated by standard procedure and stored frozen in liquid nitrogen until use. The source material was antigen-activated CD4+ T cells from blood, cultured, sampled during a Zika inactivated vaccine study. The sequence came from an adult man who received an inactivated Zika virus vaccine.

CDR3 region: CASSLVGGIYNEQFF. In nucleotides, the sequence is TGCGCCAGCAGTTTGGTCGGGGGCATCTACAATGAGCAGTTCTTC. The rearrangement joined TRBV4-3 to TRBJ2-1; the D gene could be either TRBD1 or TRBD2, each agreeing at 6 bases. The CDR3 measures 15 amino acids from cysteine to phenylalanine. The CDR3 DNA has 45 bases and is translated from base 1. Based on the germline V gene, the CDR1 and CDR2 sequences are LGHNA and YSLEER. The V end loses 6 bases and the J end loses 3 bases, and a stretch of 15 bases separates them.